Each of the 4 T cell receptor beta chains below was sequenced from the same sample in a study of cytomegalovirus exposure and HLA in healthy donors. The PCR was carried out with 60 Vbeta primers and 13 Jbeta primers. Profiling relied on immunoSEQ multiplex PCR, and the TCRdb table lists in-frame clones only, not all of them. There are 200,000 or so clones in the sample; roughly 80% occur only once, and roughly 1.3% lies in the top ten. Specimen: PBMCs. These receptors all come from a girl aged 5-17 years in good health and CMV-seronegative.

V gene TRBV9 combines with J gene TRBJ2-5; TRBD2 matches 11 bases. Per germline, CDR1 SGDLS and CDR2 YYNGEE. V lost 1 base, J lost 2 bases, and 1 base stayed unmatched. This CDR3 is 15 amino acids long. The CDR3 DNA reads TGTGCCAGCAGCGTAATAGCGGGGGGGCAAGAGACCCAGTACTTC. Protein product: CASSVIAGGQETQYF.

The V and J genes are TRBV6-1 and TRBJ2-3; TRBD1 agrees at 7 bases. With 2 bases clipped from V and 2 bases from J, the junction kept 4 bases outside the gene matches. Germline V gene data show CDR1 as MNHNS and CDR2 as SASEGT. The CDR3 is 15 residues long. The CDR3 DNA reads TGTGCCAGCAGTGAATGGACAGGATACACAGATACGCAGTATTTT. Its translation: CASSEWTGYTDTQYF.

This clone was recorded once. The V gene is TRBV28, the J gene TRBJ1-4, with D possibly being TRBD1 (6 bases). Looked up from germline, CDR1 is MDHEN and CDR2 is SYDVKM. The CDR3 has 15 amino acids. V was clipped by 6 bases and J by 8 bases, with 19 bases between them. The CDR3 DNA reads TGTGCCAGCAGCCCCCCCGGGACATATGTGGAAAAACTGTTTTTT. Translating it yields CASSPPGTYVEKLFF.

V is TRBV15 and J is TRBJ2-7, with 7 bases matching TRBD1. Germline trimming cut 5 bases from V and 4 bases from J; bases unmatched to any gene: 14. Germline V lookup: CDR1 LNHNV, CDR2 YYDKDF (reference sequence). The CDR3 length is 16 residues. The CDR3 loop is CATSRTTGATLYEQYF. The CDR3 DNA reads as TGTGCCACCAGCCGAACCACAGGGGCGACCCTTTACGAGCAGTACTTC.